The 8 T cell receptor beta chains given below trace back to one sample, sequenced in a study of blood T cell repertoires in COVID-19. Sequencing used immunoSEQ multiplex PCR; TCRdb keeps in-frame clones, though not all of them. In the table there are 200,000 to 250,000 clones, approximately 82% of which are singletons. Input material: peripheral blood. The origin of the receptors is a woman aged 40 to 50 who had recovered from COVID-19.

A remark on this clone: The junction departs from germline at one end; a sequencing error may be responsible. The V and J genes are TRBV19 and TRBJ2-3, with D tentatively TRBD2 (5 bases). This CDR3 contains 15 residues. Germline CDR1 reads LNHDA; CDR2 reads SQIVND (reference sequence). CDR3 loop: CASSIGLGSTDTQSF. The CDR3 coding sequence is TGTGCCAGTAGTATAGGCCTGGGGAGTACAGATACGCAGTCTTTT.

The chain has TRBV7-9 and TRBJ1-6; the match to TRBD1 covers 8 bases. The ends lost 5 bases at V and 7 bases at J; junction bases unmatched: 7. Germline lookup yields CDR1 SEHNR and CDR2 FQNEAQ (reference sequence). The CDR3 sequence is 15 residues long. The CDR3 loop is CASSLQGASNSPLHF. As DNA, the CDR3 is TGTGCCAGCAGCCTCCAGGGGGCGTCGAATTCACCCCTCCACTTT.

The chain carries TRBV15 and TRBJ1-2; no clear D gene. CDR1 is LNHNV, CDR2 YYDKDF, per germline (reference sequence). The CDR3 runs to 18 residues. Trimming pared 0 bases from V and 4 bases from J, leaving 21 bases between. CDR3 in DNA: TGTGCCACCAGCAGAGACGGGTCCCCAGACGCTCTCCCCTATGGCTACACCTTC. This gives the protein CATSRDGSPDALPYGYTF.

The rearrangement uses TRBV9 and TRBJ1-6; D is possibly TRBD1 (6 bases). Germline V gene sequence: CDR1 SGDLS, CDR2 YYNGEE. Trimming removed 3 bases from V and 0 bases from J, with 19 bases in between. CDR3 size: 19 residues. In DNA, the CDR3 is TGTGCCAGCAGCGGAAACAGGGAAGGGGCGAGCTCCTATAATTCACCCCTCCACTTT. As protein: CASSGNREGASSYNSPLHF.

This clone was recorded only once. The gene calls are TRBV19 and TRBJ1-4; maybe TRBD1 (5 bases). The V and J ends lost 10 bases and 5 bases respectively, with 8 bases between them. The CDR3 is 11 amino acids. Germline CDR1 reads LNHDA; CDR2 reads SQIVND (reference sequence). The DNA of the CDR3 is TGTGCCACGACAGACAATGAAAAACTGTTTTTT. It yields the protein CATTDNEKLFF.

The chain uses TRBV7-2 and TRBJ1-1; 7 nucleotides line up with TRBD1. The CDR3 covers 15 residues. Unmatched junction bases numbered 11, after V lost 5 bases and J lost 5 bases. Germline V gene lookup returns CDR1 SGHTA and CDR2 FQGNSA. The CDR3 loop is CASSPSGQVGTEAFF. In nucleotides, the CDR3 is TGTGCCAGCAGCCCCTCCGGACAGGTTGGGACTGAAGCTTTCTTT.

The CDR3 sequence is CASSLTSGEDNEQFF. The DNA for the CDR3 is TGTGCCAGCAGCCTCACTAGCGGGGAGGACAATGAGCAGTTCTTC. V usage is TRBV7-9 and J usage is TRBJ2-1; 10 positions agree with TRBD2. CDR1 SEHNR and CDR2 FQNEAQ come from the germline V gene (reference sequence). J was trimmed by 5 bases and V by 5 bases; bases with no gene match: 6. The CDR3 spans 15 residues. Based on the CDR3 plus reference TRBV7-9 and TRBJ2-1, the full variable domain is DTGVSQNPRHKITKRGQNVTFRCDPISEHNRLYWYRQTLGQGPEFLTYFQNEAQLEKSRLLSDRFSAERPKGSFSTLEIQRTEQGDSAMYLCASSLTSGEDNEQFFGPGTRLTVL.

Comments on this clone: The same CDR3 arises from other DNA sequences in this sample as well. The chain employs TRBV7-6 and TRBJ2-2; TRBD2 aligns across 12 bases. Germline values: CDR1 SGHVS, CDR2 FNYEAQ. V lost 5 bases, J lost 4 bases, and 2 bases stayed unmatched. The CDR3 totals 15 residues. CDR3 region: CASSLLAGGTGELFF. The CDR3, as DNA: TGTGCCAGCAGCCTACTAGCGGGGGGCACCGGGGAGCTGTTTTTT.